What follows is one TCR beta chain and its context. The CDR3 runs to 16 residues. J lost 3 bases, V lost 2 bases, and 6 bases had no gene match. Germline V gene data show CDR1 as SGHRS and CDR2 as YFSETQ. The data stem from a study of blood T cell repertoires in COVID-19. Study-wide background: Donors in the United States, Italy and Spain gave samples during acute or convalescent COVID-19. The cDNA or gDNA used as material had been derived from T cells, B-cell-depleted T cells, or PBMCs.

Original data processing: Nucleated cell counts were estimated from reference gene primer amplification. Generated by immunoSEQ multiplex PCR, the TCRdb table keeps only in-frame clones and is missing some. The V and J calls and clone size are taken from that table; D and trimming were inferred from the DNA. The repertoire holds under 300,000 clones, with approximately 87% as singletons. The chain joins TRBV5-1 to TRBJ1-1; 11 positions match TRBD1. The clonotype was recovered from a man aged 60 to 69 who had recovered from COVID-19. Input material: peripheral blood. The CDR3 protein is CASSFPGQGGDTEAFF. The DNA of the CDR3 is TGCGCCAGCAGCTTTCCGGGACAGGGGGGCGACACTGAAGCTTTCTTT.